This T cell receptor (beta chain) was found in a study of CD8+ T cells in alopecia areata. Study context: It was oral tofacitinib, at 5 to 10 mg twice daily, that treated patients received.

Trimming took 3 bases from V and 2 from J; bases not matched to a gene: 7. Germline loops: CDR1 SGHRS, CDR2 YFSETQ. The CDR3 length is 16 residues. Study outcomes and limitations: Normal scalp had lower clonality than lesional scalp, with alopecia totalis/universalis lesions showing this most strongly.

This clone was found a few times. Its matching antigen is unknown. Lesional scalp punch biopsies and peripheral blood came from alopecia areata patients. Cell sorting was applied to PBMCs, and CD4+ and CD8+ T cells were collected. After isolation, RNA underwent reverse transcription to generate cDNA as the sequencing template. Repertoires were generated with immunoSEQ multiplex PCR, while TCRdb's copy carries only in-frame clones and drops some. This repertoire shows approximately 150,000 clones, 45% to 60% found once; its top ten account for more than 6.5%. The sequenced sample was CD4+ T cells sorted from blood. The source is a human donor with alopecia areata. The chain is built from TRBV5-1 and TRBJ2-1, with 8 bases identical to TRBD2. The CDR3 region is CASSSSGGAAYNEQFF. The CDR3 region has the DNA TGCGCCAGCAGCTCTTCCGGGGGGGCCGCCTACAATGAGCAGTTCTTC. Looking up the rest from reference TRBV5-1 and TRBJ2-1 gives the full variable domain: KAGVTQTPRYLIKTRGQQVTLSCSPISGHRSVSWYQQTPGQGLQFLFEYFSETQRNKGNFPGRFSGRQFSNSRSEMNVSTLELGDSALYLCASSSSGGAAYNEQFFGPGTRLTVL.